Listed below are T cell receptor beta chains from one sample, sequenced in a study of blood T cell repertoires in COVID-19. Produced via immunoSEQ multiplex PCR; TCRdb's table is partial and in-frame only. The sample records over 300,000 clones, 89% being singletons. The sequenced material came from peripheral blood. These receptors were obtained from a man aged 18 to 30 who had recovered from COVID-19. Each CDR3 is given with its conserved first and last residue. The D gene is left open where the match is weak. Where a row states a size, it is once, few, many or the class of an expanded clone; other rows omit it.

j_call d_call v_call clone_size cdr3_nt cdr3_aa
TRBJ1-2 - TRBV18 - TGTGCCAGCTCACCGAAGTCGGCAGGGGTGGACTATGGCTACACCTTC CASSPKSAGVDYGYTF
TRBJ2-7 - TRBV5-1 - TGCGCCAGCAGCCCCGGGACTGCCTTGGGGTACGAGCAGTACTTC CASSPGTALGYEQYF
TRBJ1-1 TRBD1 TRBV11-2 - TGTGCCAGCAGCCTCCCGAGGCAGGGGGCTGAAGCTTTCTTT CASSLPRQGAEAFF
TRBJ2-1 - TRBV4-2 - TGTGCCAGCAGCCAAGGTACTGACATGCAGCAGTTCTTC CASSQGTDMQQFF
TRBJ1-2 - TRBV19 - TGTGCCAGTAGTTCTAGCGGGACAAGGAGTGCAGCTAACTATGGCTACACCTTC CASSSSGTRSAANYGYTF
TRBJ1-1 - TRBV28 - TGTGCCAGCATCCCCCCAGGGAAGGTTGGGGCTTTCTTT CASIPPGKVGAFF
TRBJ2-1 - TRBV27 - TGTGCCAGCAGTTTCTCCCAGCGAAGATATGAGCAGTTCTTC CASSFSQRRYEQFF
TRBJ1-2 - TRBV3-1/TRBV3-2 - TGTGCCAGCAGCCAAGATCGTCTGCGTGCTGGCTACACCTTC CASSQDRLRAGYTF
TRBJ2-3 - TRBV5-4 - TGTGCCAGTACTCGGGGAGGAGATACGCAGTATTTT CASTRGGDTQYF
TRBJ1-2 - TRBV4-2 - TGTGCCAGCAGCCAAGATTTATACTATGGCTACACCTTC CASSQDLYYGYTF
TRBJ1-3 - TRBV18 - TGTGCCAGCTCACCACCCGACAAGACCTCTGGAAACACCATATATTTT CASSPPDKTSGNTIYF
TRBJ2-5 TRBD2 TRBV11-2 - TGTGCCAGCAACCAGCGGGGATTTAGTCAAGAGACCCAGTACTTC CASNQRGFSQETQYF
TRBJ2-7 - TRBV4-1 - TGCGCCAGCAGCCAAGGCGGAGGGGACGAGCAGTACTTC CASSQGGGDEQYF
TRBJ1-4 - TRBV2 - TGTGCCAGCAGTGATGACACTGCAACTAATGAAAAACTGTTTTTT CASSDDTATNEKLFF
TRBJ2-2 - TRBV10-3 - TGTGCCATCAGTGCGAAAGGGGACTCCGCGAACACCGGGGAGCTGTTTTTT CAISAKGDSANTGELFF
TRBJ2-1 TRBD2 TRBV5-1 - TGCGCCAGCAGCTGGGGGACTAGCGGGGGTAACAATGAGCAGTTCTTC CASSWGTSGGNNEQFF
TRBJ2-1 TRBD2 TRBV10-2 - TGCGCCAGCAGAGCCCCGGGACTAGCGGGAGAAGGCGAGCAGTTCTTC CASRAPGLAGEGEQFF
TRBJ1-1 TRBD1 TRBV5-1 - TGCGCCAGCACCTTTGGGACAGGGAAAAACACTGAAGCTTTCTTT CASTFGTGKNTEAFF
TRBJ1-2 TRBD1 TRBV6-5 once TGTGCCAGCAGTTGGACTGCGGGACAGGGTAATTATGGCTACACCTTC CASSWTAGQGNYGYTF
TRBJ2-7 - TRBV5-6 - TGTGCCAGCAGCTTAAAATTTCAGGCAGGCAACTACGAGCAGTACTTC CASSLKFQAGNYEQYF
TRBJ2-1 - TRBV5-1 - TGCGCCAGCAGCTTGGCTACAGAGTACAATGAGCAGTTCTTC CASSLATEYNEQFF
TRBJ1-2 - TRBV30 - TGTGCCTGGGACCGGACTTATGGCTACACCTTC CAWDRTYGYTF
TRBJ1-1 - TRBV12-3/TRBV12-4 - TGTGCCAGCATGACAGGTTACACTGAAGCTTTCTTT CASMTGYTEAFF
TRBJ2-7 - TRBV6-6 - TGTGCCAGCAGTTACATGCAGGGCGGTTACGAGCAGTACTTC CASSYMQGGYEQYF
TRBJ1-1 TRBD1 TRBV5-8 - TGTGCCAGCAGCTTGGACGACCGGGACAGGGGCACTGAAGCTTTCTTT CASSLDDRDRGTEAFF
TRBJ1-1 - TRBV19 - TGTGCCAGTAGTATAGGTCCCAGGGCGAACACTGAAGCTTTCTTT CASSIGPRANTEAFF
TRBJ1-5 TRBD1 TRBV4-1 once TGCGCCAGCAGCCAAGTCGGACAGGGGGACTACGGTCAGCCCCAGCATTTT CASSQVGQGDYGQPQHF
TRBJ1-1 - TRBV3-1/TRBV3-2 - TGTGCCAGCAGCCAAGCAATGTTCAGGACTGAAGCTTTCTTT CASSQAMFRTEAFF
TRBJ2-3 - TRBV24-1 - TGTGCCACCAGTGTGACAGGAGGCACAGATACGCAGTATTTT CATSVTGGTDTQYF
TRBJ2-7 - TRBV6-5 - TGTGCCAGCACGCCGGCGGCCCGATCCTACGAGCAGTACTTC CASTPAARSYEQYF
TRBJ1-4 - TRBV7-9 - TGTGCCAGCAGTGCGCGGGGGAATGAAAAACTGTTTTTT CASSARGNEKLFF
TRBJ1-2 - TRBV2 - TGTGCCAGCGATCCTGGACTGTTCTATGGCTACACCTTC CASDPGLFYGYTF
TRBJ2-7 - TRBV7-3 - TGTGCCAGCAGCTTAATGGCAGGGCCGTCCTACGAGCAGTACTTC CASSLMAGPSYEQYF
TRBJ2-7 - TRBV9 - TGTGCCAGACGGCTAAACAGGGACTCCTACGAGCAGTACTTC CARRLNRDSYEQYF
TRBJ2-7 TRBD2 TRBV2 once TGTGCCAGGCGTGAGCGGGATTCCTACGAGCAGTACTTC CARRERDSYEQYF